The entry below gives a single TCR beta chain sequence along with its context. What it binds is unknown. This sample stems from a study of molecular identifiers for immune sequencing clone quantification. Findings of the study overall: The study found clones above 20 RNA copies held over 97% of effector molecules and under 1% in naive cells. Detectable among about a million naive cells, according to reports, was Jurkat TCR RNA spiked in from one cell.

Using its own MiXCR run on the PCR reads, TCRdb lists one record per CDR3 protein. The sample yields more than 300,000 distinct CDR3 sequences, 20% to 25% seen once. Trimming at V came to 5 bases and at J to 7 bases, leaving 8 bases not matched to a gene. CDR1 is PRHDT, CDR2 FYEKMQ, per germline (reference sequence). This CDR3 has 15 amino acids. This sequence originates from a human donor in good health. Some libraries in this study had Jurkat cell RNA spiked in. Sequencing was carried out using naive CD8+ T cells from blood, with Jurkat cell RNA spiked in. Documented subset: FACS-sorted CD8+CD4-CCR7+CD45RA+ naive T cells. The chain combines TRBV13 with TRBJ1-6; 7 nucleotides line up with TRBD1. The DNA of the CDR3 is TGTGCCAGCAGCCCCCAGGGGACAGAGAATTCACCCCTCCACTTT. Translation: CASSPQGTENSPLHF.